This TCR beta chain was captured in a study of regulatory T cells in long-lasting Graves disease. Findings of the study overall: Persistent disease preferred TRBV28, TRBJ1-2 and TRBJ2-5.

Time point described: newly diagnosed GD, antithyroid drugs for less than 3 months. The TCR library was prepared using RNA isolated from PBMCs. V was shortened by 1 base and J by 8 bases, with 12 bases between the two germline ends. The CDR3 runs 14 residues. Germline CDR1 reads SGHTA; CDR2 reads FQGTGA. A word on this clonotype: What it binds is not known.

HTBI primers from iRepertoire and Arm-PCR of CDR3 regions yielded the TCR beta libraries. TCRdb passed the multiplex PCR reads through MiXCR, listing each CDR3 protein once. The data hold 400,000 to 650,000 distinct CDR3 sequences, with about 16% observed a single time. In addition, the sample was reused for a study of T cells in Graves' hyperthyroidism and ophthalmopathy. That report adds: Orbital computed tomography and thyroid ultrasound, together with serum TRAb and thyroxine and clinical symptoms, were used for diagnoses.

The receptor comes from a woman aged 40 to 65 with Graves disease. This chain joins TRBV7-3 and TRBJ2-1; unclear D gene. The material sequenced was peripheral blood mononuclear cells (PBMCs), taken at new diagnosis, from a patient treated with antithyroid drugs. The CDR3 here is CASSLKVEAHEQFF. The CDR3 DNA sequence: TGTGCCAGCAGCTTAAAGGTCGAAGCTCATGAGCAGTTCTTC.